Here is one T cell receptor beta chain with its context. The sample holds one count of this clone. The target of this receptor is not known. Per-nucleotide qualities are absent, and no much larger clonotype sits a single base away. Between the V and J ends, shortened by 1 base and 8 bases respectively, the junction contains 21 bases. The cysteine opens and the phenylalanine closes a CDR3 of 17 amino acids. The read is trimmed to its CDR3 DNA, 51 bases read in frame from base 1. The germline V gene (reference sequence) yields SEHNR for CDR1 and FQNEAQ for CDR2. These data come from a study of T cells and Merkel cell carcinoma outcomes (dated by TCRdb to 2018 to 2021). In the study overall: In patients with Merkel cell carcinoma, researchers looked at whether the T-cell repertoire of the tumor, along with T-cell density, could predict clinical outcome. General study outcomes and caveats: According to the report, clinical outcomes in Merkel cell carcinoma patients could be predicted using T-cell density together with features of the T-cell repertoire.

The samples were taken from patients with Merkel cell carcinoma. The method was the immunoSEQ multiplex PCR assay. TCRdb took over this immuneACCESS table, retaining in-frame rearrangements with V and J assigned. Such tables are incomplete; in checked studies, under half of the missing clones stem from an unresolved V gene, and the remainder is unexplained. In all, the sample holds several hundred clones, and around nine tenths of those were seen once. The ten largest clonotypes hold around 6.9% of the sample. The receptor chain draws on TRBV7-9 and TRBJ2-1; TRBD2 could be the D gene, as 5 bases match. The TCR comes from a human donor with Merkel cell carcinoma. The specimen sequenced was tumor tissue from Merkel cell carcinoma. Here the CDR3 is given as CASSLDAGSGPRDEQFF. The nucleotides are TGTGCCAGCAGCTTAGACGCGGGCAGCGGCCCTCGGGATGAGCAGTTCTTC. The full variable domain, completed from the reference TRBV7-9 and TRBJ2-1 proteins outside the CDR3, reads DTGVSQNPRHKITKRGQNVTFRCDPISEHNRLYWYRQTLGQGPEFLTYFQNEAQLEKSRLLSDRFSAERPKGSFSTLEIQRTEQGDSAMYLCASSLDAGSGPRDEQFFGPGTRLTVL.